Below, 11 T cell receptor beta chains from the same sample are listed, as sequenced in a study of blood T cell repertoires in COVID-19. Clones were sequenced by immunoSEQ multiplex PCR, and TCRdb holds only the in-frame ones, with some missing. The sample carries over 140,000 clones, about 80% recorded once. The source material was peripheral blood. Receptors were obtained from a woman aged 55 to 70 with acute or convalescent COVID-19.

The CDR3 here is CAATQRELNTEAFF. The CDR3 DNA reads TGTGCCGCCACGCAACGCGAATTGAACACTGAAGCTTTCTTT. The chain couples TRBV6-5 to TRBJ1-1, with unresolved D. The V end was cut by 11 bases, the J end by 0 bases, with 16 bases between. Germline V gene sequence: CDR1 MNHEY, CDR2 SVGAGI. The CDR3 covers 14 residues.

The chain joins TRBV27 to TRBJ2-3; D is uncertain. Germline V lookup: CDR1 MNHEY, CDR2 SMNVEV (reference sequence). The CDR3 contains 13 residues. Between the trimmed V and J ends, which lost 6 bases and 2 bases, there was a span of 9 bases. The CDR3 here is CASSLIFTDTQYF. The CDR3 region has the DNA TGTGCCAGCAGCCTTATATTCACAGATACGCAGTATTTT.

This clone was detected only once. This sequence joins TRBV4-1 and TRBJ2-3; D is ambiguous. Germline V gene lookup returns CDR1 MGHRA and CDR2 YSYEKL. Trimming removed 4 bases at V and 1 base at J, with 18 bases between. This CDR3 has 17 residues. Here the CDR3 DNA reads TGCGCCAGCAGCCTTTATTCGACCCCTAGTGGCACAGATACGCAGTATTTT. This codes for CASSLYSTPSGTDTQYF.

The chain employs TRBV30 and TRBJ2-3; TRBD2 matches at 14 bases. The ends lost 5 bases at V and 7 bases at J; junction bases unmatched: 8. Germline lookup yields CDR1 GTSNPN and CDR2 SVGIG (reference sequence). The CDR3 covers 15 residues. The CDR3 loop reads CAWGLGLAGGHTQYF. CDR3 nucleotide sequence: TGTGCCTGGGGGCTCGGACTAGCGGGAGGACATACGCAGTATTTT.

This chain links TRBV15 with TRBJ2-1, with no clear D. Germline CDR1 and CDR2: LNHNV and YYDKDF (reference sequence). The CDR3 runs 14 residues. The V end was cut by 0 bases, the J end by 6 bases, with 9 bases between. The CDR3: CATSRDFQFNEQFF. Written as DNA, the CDR3 is TGTGCCACCAGCAGAGATTTCCAGTTCAATGAGCAGTTCTTC. The variable domain in full, completed from reference TRBV15 and TRBJ2-1, reads DAMVIQNPRYQVTQFGKPVTLSCSQTLNHNVMYWYQQKSSQAPKLLFHYYDKDFNNEADTPDNFQSRRPNTSFCFLDIRSPGLGDTAMYLCATSRDFQFNEQFFGPGTRLTVL.

V is TRBV18 and J is TRBJ2-6, with 9 bases identical to TRBD1. The CDR3 has 18 amino acids. V lost 4 bases, J lost 2 bases, and 9 bases stayed unmatched. From germline, CDR1 is KGHSH and CDR2 LQKENI. CDR3 DNA sequence: TGTGCCAGCTCACGGTCGGGACAGGGAAGCCCTGGGGCCAACGTCCTGACTTTC. Translated: CASSRSGQGSPGANVLTF.

The chain couples TRBV9 to TRBJ2-3; D uncertain. This CDR3 is built from 15 residues. Trimming left V 2 bases short and J 2 bases short, with 12 bases between. Germline V CDR1 and CDR2: SGDLS, YYNGEE. CDR3 loop: CASSVSSRYTDTQYF. In DNA, the CDR3 is TGTGCCAGCAGCGTCTCTAGTCGGTACACAGATACGCAGTATTTT.

This chain joins TRBV24-1 and TRBJ2-7; maybe TRBD2 (7 bases). This CDR3 has 13 residues. The germline CDR1 and CDR2 sequences are KGHDR and SFDVKD. Deletions cut 11 bases from V and 1 base from J, with 14 bases between. CDR3 residues: CAISRGASYEQYF. The CDR3 bases are TGTGCCATCAGCCGGGGGGCTTCCTACGAGCAGTACTTC.

The genes are TRBV10-3 and TRBJ1-2; D unresolved. V was cut by 2 bases and J by 8 bases, with 15 bases left in between. The CDR3 contains 14 residues. Looked up from germline, CDR1 is ENHRY and CDR2 is SYGVKD. CDR3 amino acids: CAISERQDGGGYTF. In nucleotides, the CDR3 is TGTGCCATCAGTGAGAGGCAGGACGGAGGGGGCTACACCTTC.

This clone was seen a handful of times. The chain is built from TRBV5-1 and TRBJ2-5; no firm D call. CDR1 SGHRS and CDR2 YFSETQ come from the germline V gene. The CDR3 has 14 residues. The ends were cut back, 0 bases at V and 2 bases at J, with 8 bases in the middle. DNA of the CDR3: TGCGCCAGCAGCTTGGCCGGTAGACAAGAGACCCAGTACTTC. Protein: CASSLAGRQETQYF.

The chain combines TRBV9 with TRBJ2-3; D is undetermined. CDR1 and CDR2 (germline): SGDLS, YYNGEE. V shed 4 bases and J shed 2 bases, with 8 bases lying between them. The CDR3 covers 13 residues. This chain's CDR3 is CASSRQSTDTQYF. DNA for the CDR3: TGTGCCAGCAGCCGCCAGTCCACAGATACGCAGTATTTT. Full variable domain (remainder filled in from reference TRBV9 and TRBJ2-3): DSGVTQTPKHLITATGQRVTLRCSPRSGDLSVYWYQQSLDQGLQFLIQYYNGEERAKGNILERFSAQQFPDLHSELNLSSLELGDSALYFCASSRQSTDTQYFGPGTRLTVL.